The 9 T cell receptor beta chains listed next were all sequenced from one sample in a study of Ad26.COV2.S vaccination and SARS-CoV-2 variants. Sequenced by immunoSEQ multiplex PCR; TCRdb stores in-frame clones only, minus some. Of around 300,000 clones listed, roughly 90% are singletons. Described treatment: 15 to 20 received Ad26.COV2.S at low or high dose, single or two shots; about 5 received placebo; per-sample allocation not given. On day 63 after the first injection, vaccine and placebo recipients gave samples. The material was peripheral blood, obtained in a trial of Ad26.COV2.S vaccine versus placebo. All receptors come from a person between 18 and 65 years old who received the Ad26.COV2.S COVID-19 vaccine or a placebo.

The chain has TRBV5-1 and TRBJ2-2; 8 bases align to TRBD1. Germline V lookup: CDR1 SGHRS, CDR2 YFSETQ. The CDR3 covers 15 residues. J gave up 1 base and V 4 bases, and 3 bases lay outside the gene matches. The CDR3 loop reads CASSTGQVNTGELFF. The CDR3 coding sequence is TGCGCCAGCAGCACGGGACAGGTGAACACCGGGGAGCTGTTTTTT.

This sequence joins TRBV6-6 and TRBJ1-4; 8 bases are a match to TRBD1. With V trimmed by 7 bases and J by 8 bases, 12 bases remained unmatched. The V gene's germline CDR1 is MNHNY and CDR2 SVGAGI (reference sequence). This CDR3 spans 15 amino acids. As DNA, the CDR3 is TGTGCCAGCATTATCATGACAGGGGAGGGAGAAAAACTGTTTTTT. Protein sequence: CASIIMTGEGEKLFF.

This chain links TRBV9 with TRBJ1-2; D not resolved. The CDR3 consists of 13 residues. Germline assignment: CDR1 SGDLS and CDR2 YYNGEE. Trimming stripped 4 bases from V and 4 bases from J, with 11 bases between. Here the CDR3 DNA reads TGTGCCAGCAGCCGTGCTGGTGTCTATGGCTACACCTTC. This gives the protein CASSRAGVYGYTF.

The chain recombines TRBV12-3 or TRBV12-4 with TRBJ1-2; D ambiguous. CDR3 length equals 11 residues. The V end lost 4 bases, the J end lost 6 bases, and 6 bases lay between the germline ends. CDR3 DNA: TGTGCCAGCAGTTATGGGGATGGCTACACCTTC. Translated, it gives CASSYGDGYTF.

The rearrangement links TRBV18 to TRBJ2-1, with 8 bases that match TRBD1. After removal of 6 bases from V and 7 bases from J, the junction contained 14 bases not matched to a gene. Germline values: CDR1 KGHSH, CDR2 LQKENI. The CDR3 covers 16 residues. The CDR3 DNA reads TGTGCCAGCTCGGAGCGAGGAGGACAGGGCTCTAATGAGCAGTTCTTC. Amino acid sequence: CASSERGGQGSNEQFF.

This chain joins TRBV4-2 and TRBJ2-1; weak D call: TRBD1 (6 bases). V was shortened by 1 base and J by 7 bases, with 17 bases between the two germline ends. The CDR3 loop spans 16 amino acids. From germline, CDR1 is LGHNA and CDR2 YNFKEQ. CDR3 residues: CASSQAYREIRNEQFF. The CDR3 DNA reads as TGTGCCAGCAGCCAAGCCTACAGGGAAATTAGGAATGAGCAGTTCTTC.

V gene TRBV7-3 combines with J gene TRBJ2-7, with 14 bases fitting TRBD2. The CDR3 spans 18 residues. V was clipped by 5 bases and J by 3 bases; unmatched bases: 12. CDR1 is SGHTA, CDR2 FQGTGA, per germline. CDR3 loop: CASSPGTSGRRVFYEQYF. The CDR3 nucleotides are TGTGCCAGCAGCCCCGGGACTAGCGGGAGAAGGGTCTTCTACGAGCAGTACTTC. Variable domain in full (rest from reference TRBV7-3 and TRBJ2-7): GAGVSQTPSNKVTEKGKYVELRCDPISGHTALYWYRQSLGQGPEFLIYFQGTGAADDSGLPNDRFFAVRPEGSVSTLKIQRTERGDSAVYLCASSPGTSGRRVFYEQYFGPGTRLTVT.

This chain connects TRBV18 to TRBJ1-1, with 9 bases fitting TRBD1. The CDR3 loop spans 16 amino acids. The germline gives CDR1 KGHSH, CDR2 LQKENI. The ends lost 2 bases at V and 1 base at J; junction bases unmatched: 5. DNA of the CDR3: TGTGCCAGCTCACCATTGGGGACAGGGACGAACACTGAAGCTTTCTTT. Encoded protein: CASSPLGTGTNTEAFF.

CDR3 in amino acids: CASIRQGYPYEQYF. CDR3 sequence (DNA): TGTGCCAGCATTAGACAGGGGTATCCCTACGAGCAGTACTTC. The rearrangement uses TRBV6-5 and TRBJ2-7, with 8 bases identical to TRBD1. The germline CDR1 and CDR2 sequences are MNHEY and SVGAGI. The CDR3 is 14 residues long. With 7 bases clipped from V and 2 bases from J, the junction kept 7 bases outside the gene matches.